This TCR beta chain was identified in a study of shared clonotypes between healthy human individuals (TCRdb year 2020). Regarding the complete study: The cohort included a few men and a couple of women between 18 and 49 years of age. For each donor, three plates each were used for CD4 naive and CD4 memory, two plates were used for CD8 naive, and one plate was used for CD8 memory. To estimate repertoire size and how much clonotypes are shared between individuals, the study performed deep sequencing of blood TCR repertoires from a few healthy adults. To increase sequencing depth and limit assay-specific biases, different laboratories used diverse techniques to prepare libraries and sequence TCR repertoires. Each donor's leukapheresis produced roughly between roughly 0.85 and 10 billion PBMCs. Here is what the overall study found, with its caveats: Because the study included a small number of donors, the genetic and exposure-history diversity represented was limited. Even with the large sequencing depth, rarefaction of the sorted-subset datasets indicated that sequencing was incomplete. Across a few donors, approximately 5% of naive CD4, more than 3% of naive CD8, around 2.1% of memory CD4, and roughly 0.4% of memory CD8 clonotypes were shared. Naive subsets generally had larger estimated clonotype richness than memory subsets. Based on pairwise subsampling, the degree of clonotype sharing among donors was expected to be affected by sequencing depth. Compared with non-shared clonotypes, clonotypes shared by all four sorted-subset donors had higher generation probabilities. Sampling was restricted to blood, and TCR repertoires in tissue are likely to differ from TCR repertoires in blood.

Using the deep immunoSEQ assay, multiplex PCR amplified TCR CDR3 regions from genomic DNA. Extracted genomic DNA from each cell subset was distributed evenly across all wells of several immunoSEQ 96-well plates, and each plate was treated as a replicate. For sorted subsets, 200 ng of genomic DNA, equivalent to about 30,000 T cell genomes, went into each replicate PCR. Purified libraries were quantified with a Qubit 3.0 fluorometer, sized on a Bioanalyzer 2100, and re-quantified with the KAPA Library Quantification kit. Each immunoSEQ 96-well plate was sequenced on its own single-read 150-cycle Illumina NextSeq 550 flow cell. In the original analysis: Because the immunoSEQ output included only junctional sequences and no quality scores, the filtering could not be the same as the filtering used for full-length reads. Sequences were annotated with PyIR, a Python wrapper for IgBLAST v1.9, using IMGT germline references to assign V/J genes and CDR3. Any read was removed if the V/J assignment was weak (E-value above 1e-6), the CDR3 was missing, or the read contained stop codons, out-of-frame junctions, or ambiguous translated residues. V3J clonotypes were defined as sequences sharing the same inferred V gene, J gene, and CDR3 amino acid sequence. To compute the percentage overlap between repertoires, the number of shared unique clonotypes was divided by the size of the smaller repertoire. Repertoire richness was assessed with RTK rarefaction, the Chao1 estimator, and Recon v2.1 estimates of unobserved clonotypes. OLGA was used to compute generation probabilities for all TCRbeta clonotypes that the gDNA method yielded from a handful of donors. TCRdb took this table from immuneACCESS and kept in-frame rearrangements with V and J called. Such tables lack part of the clones; where checked against another copy, unresolved V genes explain under half of the gap, and the rest is unexplained. D and trimming come from the DNA, and the V and J calls and clone size come from that table. The sample table holds around 2,000,000 clones, of which about 95% were seen once. The top ten hold 1.2% of the sample.

V lost 2 bases and J lost 2 bases, and the count of bases not matched to a germline gene is 8. Inclusive of the bounding cysteine and phenylalanine, the CDR3 is 18 residues long. The retained sequence is limited to the CDR3, 54 bases, with the frame set at the first base. CDR1 and CDR2 are drawn from the germline V gene (reference sequence): MNHEY, SMNVEV. CD8 naive samples were CD45RO-negative cells positively selected for CCR7, giving a CD45RA+CCR7+ population that excluded TemRA cells. The donors were healthy, HIV-negative adults with no recently reported acute infections or vaccinations. Only Caucasian adults living in Nashville, Tennessee, USA were represented among the donors. After blood collection by leukapheresis, PBMCs were isolated using Ficoll-Histopaque density gradient centrifugation and then cryopreserved in the vapor phase of liquid nitrogen. Purity and quantity of every magnetically sorted T cell population were checked by analytical flow cytometry. Each sorted fraction had its genomic DNA isolated and then quantified by UV absorbance on a Nanodrop 2000c.

This clone is a singleton in its sample. The target of this receptor is not known. The sample holds no much larger clone one base away, and base qualities are not on file. The chain links TRBV27 with TRBJ2-2, with 10 central nucleotides matching TRBD1. The clonotype originates from a man aged 18-30 years in good health. The sample comprised naive CD8+ T cells sorted from blood. According to the study, the label for this sample's cell subset or site signals: CD45RA+CCR7+. The DNA reads as follows: TGTGCCAGCAGTTTAAGGGGGCGGGACAGGGGAAACACCGGGGAGCTGTTTTTT. Its coded protein is CASSLRGRDRGNTGELFF.